These T cell receptor beta chains were read from a single sample in a study of blood T cells in healthy people across ages. TCRdb ran MiXCR on the 5' RACE reads and lists one entry per CDR3 protein. The sample yields 800,000 or so distinct CDR3 sequences, less than 60% seen once. The material sequenced was blood. The origin of the receptors is a man at least 80 years old in good health. Each CDR3 is given with its conserved first and last residue. Each record gives: V gene, D gene, J gene, clone size, CDR3 DNA, CDR3 protein. A D gene is named only where the DNA matches it firmly. Part of the rows lack a size; the others show once, few, many or a class for expanded clones.

>TRBV6-2/TRBV6-3|TRBD1|TRBJ2-5|-
TGTGCCAGCAGTTCCACCGGGACAGCCAAAGAGACCCAGTACTTC
CASSSTGTAKETQYF
>TRBV6-7|-|TRBJ2-7|-
TGTGCCAGCAGTGGTGGACCTAGGGCACTCTACGAGCAGTACTTC
CASSGGPRALYEQYF
>TRBV5-5|TRBD1|TRBJ2-2|few
TGTGCCAGCAGTCAGGGACAGAGCACCGGGGAGCTGTTTTTT
CASSQGQSTGELFF
>TRBV12-3/TRBV12-4|TRBD1|TRBJ1-6|once
TGTGCCAGCAGTTTCGGGACAGAAAATTCACCCCCCCACTTT
CASSFGTENSPPHF
>TRBV15|TRBD2|TRBJ2-4|-
TGTGCCACCAGCAGAGAGGGTAGCGGGTACGGGGCCAAAAACATTCAGTACTTC
CATSREGSGYGAKNIQYF
>TRBV21-1|-|TRBJ2-7|-
TGTGCCAGCAGCAAAGAACCAGGGGGGTACGAGCAGTACTTC
CASSKEPGGYEQYF
>TRBV20-1|TRBD2|TRBJ2-1|-
TGCAGTGCTAGACCAGCGGGGACTTTGAATGAGCAGTTCTTC
CSARPAGTLNEQFF
>TRBV7-2|-|TRBJ2-7|many
TGTGCCAGCAGCTTAGACTTCTCCTACGAGCAGTACTTC
CASSLDFSYEQYF
>TRBV4-3|TRBD1|TRBJ2-3|few
TGCGCCAGCAGCCAGGGACAGGGATCAGATACGCAGTATTTT
CASSQGQGSDTQYF
>TRBV14|-|TRBJ2-7|few
TGTGCCAGCAGCTTGTTGGGACAAGGCTACGAGCAGTACTTC
CASSLLGQGYEQYF
>TRBV20-1|-|TRBJ2-1|many
TGCAGTGCGCAGTTAGTGGCACTCTCCTACAATGAGCAGTTCTTC
CSAQLVALSYNEQFF
>TRBV6-2/TRBV6-3|-|TRBJ1-1|-
TGTGCCAGCAGTTGGGGACAGAACACTGAAGCTTTCTTT
CASSWGQNTEAFF
>TRBV24-1|TRBD1|TRBJ2-1|many
TGTGCCACCAGTGATAGACAGGGGTACTCGGATGAGCAGTTCTTC
CATSDRQGYSDEQFF
>TRBV20-1|TRBD2|TRBJ2-7|many
TGCAGTGCCCGGGGACTAGCGGGAGTTTATAGCGAGCAGTACTTC
CSARGLAGVYSEQYF
>TRBV11-2|-|TRBJ1-1|-
TGTGCCAGCAGCGCCCGGGGGCAGGGGTTCACAAGAATCAGGGCTGAAGCTTTCTTT
CASSARGQGFTRIRAEAFF
>TRBV5-1|TRBD1|TRBJ2-3|few
TGCGCCAGCAGCTTGGCCCCGGACAGGGGGCGAGGAGATACGCAGTATTTT
CASSLAPDRGRGDTQYF
>TRBV30|TRBD2|TRBJ2-1|few
TGTGCCTGGAACCCCCCGGGACTAGCGGGAGTTGGGTGGTCCTACAATGAGCAGTTCTTC
CAWNPPGLAGVGWSYNEQFF
>TRBV21-1|-|TRBJ2-1|-
TGTGCCAGCAGCGCGGCGGGAGCAAATAACTCGAGCTCCTACAATGAGCAGTTCTTC
CASSAAGANNSSSYNEQFF
>TRBV28|-|TRBJ2-5|-
TGTGCCAGCAGCTCTGGACGCCTCCTGTACTTC
CASSSGRLLYF
>TRBV7-9|-|TRBJ2-1|-
TGTGCCAGCAGCTTTACTCGCCCAGGGTACAATGAGCAGTTCTTC
CASSFTRPGYNEQFF
>TRBV7-2|TRBD2|TRBJ2-5|-
TGTGCCAGCAGCTCCGCTATCTTGTGGGGACTAGCGGAAGAGACCCAGTACTTC
CASSSAILWGLAEETQYF
>TRBV7-9|-|TRBJ2-1|-
TGTGCCAGCAGTTCGGCAGTTATAAAGTCCTACAATGAGCAGTTCTTC
CASSSAVIKSYNEQFF
>TRBV29-1|TRBD2|TRBJ2-1|few
TGCAGCGTTGAACGAAGCCTAGCGGCGAGGAATGAGCAGTTCTTC
CSVERSLAARNEQFF
>TRBV29-1|-|TRBJ2-7|-
TGCAGCGTTGAGACAGGAGCCACCTACGAGCAGTACTTC
CSVETGATYEQYF